This TCR beta chain was identified in a study of T-cell reconstitution after alpha-beta-depleted transplantation in children (TCRdb year 2016). As for the study more broadly: Using TCR repertoire profiling, the study quantitatively followed how T-cell immune reconstitution unfolded in children after TCRalphabeta/CD19-depleted allogeneic hematopoietic cell transplantation.

The library was built by means of PCR. Instrument used: Illumina HiSeq 2500. Molecular barcoding was employed in the preparation of TCR libraries, with unique molecular identifiers being used to normalize TCRbeta repertoire quantification. The public reads were reanalyzed by TCRdb: fastp trimming at Q25, MiXCR alignment, in-frame beta chains only. One record per CDR3 amino acid sequence lists the most common genes and DNA. The sample contains approximately 270,000 distinct CDR3 sequences, approximately 9.6% of them found a single time. Roughly a tenth of the sample belongs to the ten largest clones. V is trimmed back by 6 bases and J by 7 bases, and the junction contains 14 bases that no gene match accounts for. Including cysteine and phenylalanine, the CDR3 has 16 amino acids. Left in the record is the CDR3 DNA by itself, 48 bases read in frame from the first base. CDR1 WSHSY and CDR2 SAAADI are derived from the germline V gene.

As regards this clonotype: Its antigen specificity is not known. Base qualities are missing; no much larger clone stands one base away.

The sequence was obtained from a human donor who donated a stem cell graft to a child with SCID. This material consisted of PBMCs from the stem cell graft donor, taken from the stem cell graft. This receptor chain uses TRBV10-2 and TRBJ2-1; 8 junctional bases match TRBD2. At the DNA level, the sequence is TGCGCCAGCAGACCGCGAGAGACTAGCGAGAGAAATGAGCAGTTCTTC. It encodes CASRPRETSERNEQFF.